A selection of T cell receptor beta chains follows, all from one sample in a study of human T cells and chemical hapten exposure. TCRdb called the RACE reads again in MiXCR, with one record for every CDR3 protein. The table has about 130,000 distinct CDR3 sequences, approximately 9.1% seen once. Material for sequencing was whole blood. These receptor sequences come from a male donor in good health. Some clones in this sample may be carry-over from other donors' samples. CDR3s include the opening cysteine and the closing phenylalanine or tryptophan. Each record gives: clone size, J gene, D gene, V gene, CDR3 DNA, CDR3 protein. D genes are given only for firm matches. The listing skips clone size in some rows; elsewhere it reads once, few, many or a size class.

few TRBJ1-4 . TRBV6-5 TGTGCCAGCAGTAGGACTGCAACTAATGAAAAACTGTTTTTT CASSRTATNEKLFF
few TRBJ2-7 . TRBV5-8 TGTGCCAGCAGCTTGCGTGGGATTAGCTCCTACGAGCAGTACTTC CASSLRGISSYEQYF
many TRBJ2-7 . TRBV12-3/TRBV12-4 TGTGCCAGCAGTTTCGAGGGGGTAAGCTCCTACGAGCAGTACTTC CASSFEGVSSYEQYF
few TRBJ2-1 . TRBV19 TGTGCCAGTAGTTCTCGGAGCTCCTACAATGAGCAGTTCTTC CASSSRSSYNEQFF
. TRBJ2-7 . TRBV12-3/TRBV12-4 TGTGCCAGCAGTTCGCACAGGGACGGCGTCTACGAGCAGTACTTC CASSSHRDGVYEQYF
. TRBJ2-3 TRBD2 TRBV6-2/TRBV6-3 TGTGCCAGCCGCCGGGAGGGTACAGATACGCAGTATTTT CASRREGTDTQYF
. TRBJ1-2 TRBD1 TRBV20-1 TGCAGTGCACCGACAGGGTCCGGCTATGGCTACACCTTC CSAPTGSGYGYTF
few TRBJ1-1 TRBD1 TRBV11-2 TGTGCCAGCAGCTACTACCCCCGAGGGGGCGCGGGGAACACTGAAGCTTTCTTT CASSYYPRGGAGNTEAFF
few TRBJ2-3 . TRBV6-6 TGTGCCAGCAGTTACTCGGGGCAGGAAGGCACAGATACGCAGTATTTT CASSYSGQEGTDTQYF
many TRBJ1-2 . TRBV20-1 TGCAGTGCTATTTGGACGGGGGACTATGGCTACACCTTC CSAIWTGDYGYTF
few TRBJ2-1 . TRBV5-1 TGCGCCAGCAGCTTGCCAGGGGATTACAATGAGCAGTTCTTC CASSLPGDYNEQFF
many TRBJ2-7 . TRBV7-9 TGTGCCAGCAGCGGGTATGGTGGGGCGCGGGACGAGCAGTACTTC CASSGYGGARDEQYF
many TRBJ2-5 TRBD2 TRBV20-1 TGCAGTGCTAGAGTGGGGGGAGGGCCAAGGGAGACCCAGTACTTC CSARVGGGPRETQYF
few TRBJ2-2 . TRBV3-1 TGTGCCAGCAGCCAAAGACCCCTGGGCGGGGAGCTGTTTTTT CASSQRPLGGELFF
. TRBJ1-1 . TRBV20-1 TGCAGTGCTATTTCAGGGAGTGGGACTGAAGCTTTCTTT CSAISGSGTEAFF
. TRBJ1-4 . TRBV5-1 TGCGCCAGCAGCCTGACAGAAGCTAGTAATGAAAAACTGTTTTTT CASSLTEASNEKLFF
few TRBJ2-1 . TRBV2 TGTGCCAGCAGTGGACTGGGAGACAATGAGCAGTTCTTC CASSGLGDNEQFF
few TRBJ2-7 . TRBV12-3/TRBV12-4 TGTGCCAGCAGTTCGCCCTCGGGGGGCCGTAGCTACGAGCAGTACTTC CASSSPSGGRSYEQYF
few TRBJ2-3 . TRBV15 TGTGCCACCAGCAGAGGGGCTAGCGGCACAGATACGCAGTATTTT CATSRGASGTDTQYF